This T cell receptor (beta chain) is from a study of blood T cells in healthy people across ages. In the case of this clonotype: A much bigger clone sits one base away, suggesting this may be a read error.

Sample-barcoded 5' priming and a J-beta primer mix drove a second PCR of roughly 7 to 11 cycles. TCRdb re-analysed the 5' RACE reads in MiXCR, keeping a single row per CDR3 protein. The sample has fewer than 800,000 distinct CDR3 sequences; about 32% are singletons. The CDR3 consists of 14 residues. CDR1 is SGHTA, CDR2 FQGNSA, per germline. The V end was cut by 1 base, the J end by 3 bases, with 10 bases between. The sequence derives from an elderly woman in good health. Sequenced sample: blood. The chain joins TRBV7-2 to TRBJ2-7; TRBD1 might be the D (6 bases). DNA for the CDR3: TGTGCCAGCAGCTTAGGGGGGCCGCGCTACGAGCAGTACTTC. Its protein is CASSLGGPRYEQYF.